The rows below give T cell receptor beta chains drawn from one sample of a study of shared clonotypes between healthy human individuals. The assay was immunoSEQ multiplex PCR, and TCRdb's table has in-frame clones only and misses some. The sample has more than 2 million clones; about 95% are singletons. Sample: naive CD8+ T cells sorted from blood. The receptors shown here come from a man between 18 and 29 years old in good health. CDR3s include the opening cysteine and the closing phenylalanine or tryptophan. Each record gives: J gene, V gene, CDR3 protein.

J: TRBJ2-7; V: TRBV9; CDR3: CASSVVAGTSFNEQYF
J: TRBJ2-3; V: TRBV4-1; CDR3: CASSQERSGGFPDTQYF
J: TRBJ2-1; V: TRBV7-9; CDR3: CASSPTQLAGERYNEQFF
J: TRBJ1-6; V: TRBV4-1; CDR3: CASSQDFPGGRGSPLHF
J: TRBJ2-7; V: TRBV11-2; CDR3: CASSFSVSYEQYF
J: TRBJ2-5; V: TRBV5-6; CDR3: CASSSDRGQGETQYF
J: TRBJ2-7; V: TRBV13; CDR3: CASSIRDRASYEQYF
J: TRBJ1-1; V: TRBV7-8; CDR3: CASSSAYVGGSMSEAFF
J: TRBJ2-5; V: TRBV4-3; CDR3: CASSQETNPGETQYF
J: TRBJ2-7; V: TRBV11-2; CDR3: CASSLVGQGPYEQYF
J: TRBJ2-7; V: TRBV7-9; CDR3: CASSVKREYEQYF
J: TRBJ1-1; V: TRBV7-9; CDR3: CASTDQRRAEAFF
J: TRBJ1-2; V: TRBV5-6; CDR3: CASSLREDNYGYTF
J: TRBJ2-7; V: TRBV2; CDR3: CASSGRLAGAIEQYF
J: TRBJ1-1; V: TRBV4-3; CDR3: CASSRLLDGNTEAFF
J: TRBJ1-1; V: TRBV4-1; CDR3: CASSPPHVF
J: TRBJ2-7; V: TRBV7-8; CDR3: CASSLADSYEQYF
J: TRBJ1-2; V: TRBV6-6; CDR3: CASSSPVDPNYGYTF
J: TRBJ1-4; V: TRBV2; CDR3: CASIPTDTNEKLFF
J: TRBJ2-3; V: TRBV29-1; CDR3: CSVAVAGKDIFTDTQYF
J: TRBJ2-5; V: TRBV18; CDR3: CASSLLEAGKETQYF
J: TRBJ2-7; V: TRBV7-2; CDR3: CASSSLSAGEKDF
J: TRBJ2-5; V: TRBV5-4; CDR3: CASSSGRNQETQYF
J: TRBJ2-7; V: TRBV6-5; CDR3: CASSYSYGQGEYEQYF
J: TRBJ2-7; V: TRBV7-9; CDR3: CASSTTGPLSEQYF
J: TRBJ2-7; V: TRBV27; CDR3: CASSSPSREQYF